These 14 T cell receptor beta chains were sequenced from one sample in a study of blood T cells in healthy people across ages. Combining a sample-barcoded 5' primer with a J-beta primer mix, a second PCR ran for roughly 7 to 12 cycles. From the 5' RACE reads, TCRdb called clonotypes with MiXCR, one entry per CDR3 protein. Of under 1,100,000 distinct CDR3 sequences in the sample, approximately 25% were seen once. The data also belong to a second study, concerning T cells of mothers and their children.

Material for sequencing was blood. These receptors were obtained from a girl aged 2-10 years in good health.

Notes on this clonotype: Relative to the germline gene, one junction end is altered; a read error may explain this. The V call is TRBV7-2, the J call TRBJ2-4; 10 bases align to TRBD1. CDR3 length: 11 amino acids. CDR1 is SGHTA, CDR2 FQGNSA, per germline. Written as DNA, the CDR3 is TGTGCCAGCGGGACAGGGGACATTCAGCACTTC. Its translation is CASGTGDIQHF.

The chain recombines TRBV5-6 with TRBJ2-3; D is possibly TRBD2 (7 bases). CDR3 length equals 17 residues. V lost 2 bases to trimming and J lost 4 bases, with 20 bases between them. Germline V gene lookup returns CDR1 SGHDT and CDR2 YYEEEE. This CDR3 is CASSFLAGEEGADTQYF. DNA of the CDR3: TGTGCCAGCAGCTTCCTTGCGGGGGAGGAGGGGGCAGATACGCAGTATTTT.

Notes on this clonotype: A read error may account for a junction end that differs from germline. This rearrangement joins TRBV12-3 or TRBV12-4 to TRBJ2-3, with 7 positions matching TRBD2. CDR3 length equals 15 residues. Here the CDR3 reads CASSLVGGYADTEYF. DNA of the CDR3: TGTGCCAGCAGTTTAGTGGGGGGGTACGCAGATACGGAGTATTTT.

This chain connects TRBV27 to TRBJ1-5; D not resolved. Germline V CDR1 and CDR2: MNHEY, SMNVEV (reference sequence). The CDR3 loop spans 14 amino acids. V dropped 3 bases and J dropped 5 bases, with 11 bases sitting between them. This CDR3 is CASSFAAPYQPQHF. CDR3 sequence (DNA): TGTGCCAGCAGTTTTGCGGCACCCTATCAGCCCCAGCATTTT.

The chain couples TRBV14 to TRBJ1-6; TRBD1 matches at 8 bases. Germline trimming cut 4 bases from V and 7 bases from J; bases unmatched to any gene: 9. Germline CDR1 is SGHDN and CDR2 is FVKESK. The CDR3 sequence is 16 residues long. CDR3 sequence: CASSLHGTGGNSPLHF. As DNA, the CDR3 is TGTGCCAGCAGCCTTCACGGGACAGGCGGAAATTCACCCCTCCACTTT.

This sequence joins TRBV14 and TRBJ1-1; TRBD1 matches 11 bases. V lost 0 bases, J lost 1 base, and 4 bases stayed unmatched. CDR3 length: 17 amino acids. Per the germline V gene, CDR1 is SGHDN and CDR2 is FVKESK. In nucleotides, the CDR3 is TGTGCCAGCAGCCAAGATGGACAGGGGGCTTCGAACACTGAAGCTTTCTTT. Its protein product is CASSQDGQGASNTEAFF.

The J gene is TRBJ2-5, the V gene TRBV20-1, with 7 bases fitting TRBD1. This CDR3 contains 16 residues. The junction had 13 bases not matched to a gene; V was cut back by 2 bases and J by 4 bases. The germline CDR1 and CDR2 sequences are DFQATT and SNEGSKA (reference sequence). This CDR3 reads CSARKTRGLWGETQYF. CDR3 bases: TGCAGTGCTAGAAAGACCAGGGGGTTGTGGGGAGAGACCCAGTACTTC.

The V call is TRBV2, the J call TRBJ2-2; TRBD1 matches 11 bases. The trim removed 10 bases at V and 1 base at J, leaving 8 bases unmatched. The CDR3 has 16 residues. Germline V gene lookup returns CDR1 SNHLY and CDR2 FYNNEI. CDR3 in DNA: TGTGCCACTGGGGACAGGGGGTTCCAGAACACCGGGGAGCTGTTTTTT. Protein sequence: CATGDRGFQNTGELFF.

This chain connects TRBV6-5 to TRBJ1-1, with 7 bases aligning to TRBD1. V shed 8 bases, J shed 0 bases, and the junction held 3 bases outside the gene matches. There are 13 residues in the CDR3. CDR1 and CDR2 (germline): MNHEY, SVGAGI. CDR3 residues: CASRDRMNTEAFF. In DNA, the CDR3 is TGTGCCAGCCGGGACAGAATGAACACTGAAGCTTTCTTT.

This rearrangement joins TRBV5-1 to TRBJ2-4, with D possibly matching TRBD2 (6 bases). The CDR3 loop spans 14 amino acids. The V gene's germline CDR1 is SGHRS and CDR2 YFSETQ. V was pared by 4 bases and J by 8 bases, with 16 bases between. CDR3 in DNA: TGCGCCAGCAGCCCGGGGGACTTGGGGGACATTCAGTACTTC. Translated: CASSPGDLGDIQYF.

The chain uses TRBV5-6 and TRBJ2-1; D is unresolved. The V and J ends lost 5 bases and 5 bases respectively, with 8 bases between them. The CDR3 has 12 amino acids. The germline gives CDR1 SGHDT, CDR2 YYEEEE. DNA for the CDR3: TGTGCCAGCAGGCGCTGGGACAATGAGCAGTTCTTC. Its translation is CASRRWDNEQFF.

This clonotype was observed a few times. The gene calls are TRBV4-3 and TRBJ1-4; D is uncertain. The CDR3 covers 15 residues. V dropped 0 bases and J dropped 8 bases, with 13 bases sitting between them. Germline CDR1 LGHNA, CDR2 YSLEER. The CDR3 DNA follows: TGCGCCAGCAGCCAAGATGCGGACTTAACGGAAAAACTGTTTTTT. This encodes CASSQDADLTEKLFF.

This clonotype was detected only a few times. This chain joins TRBV28 and TRBJ2-7; D unresolved. CDR1 MDHEN and CDR2 SYDVKM come from the germline V gene. This CDR3 is built from 12 residues. V shed 8 bases and J shed 3 bases, with 11 bases lying between them. CDR3 bases: TGTGCCAGCCAGATGTCTGGCTACGAGCAGTACTTC. Residues: CASQMSGYEQYF.

V is TRBV7-9 and J is TRBJ2-3, with 8 bases aligning to TRBD1. This CDR3 has 13 amino acids. Germline V gene lookup returns CDR1 SEHNR and CDR2 FQNEAQ (reference sequence). With 7 bases clipped from V and 3 bases from J, the junction kept 3 bases outside the gene matches. CDR3 residues: CASTRTGTDTQYF. The CDR3 nucleotides are TGTGCCAGCACGCGGACAGGGACAGATACGCAGTATTTT.